This section outlines one T cell receptor beta chain sequence together with its context. Its cognate antigen is unknown. As for treatment: approximately nine-day PBMC culture with coronavirus spike peptide pools or control peptides (ViraFEST assay). This sample was included in a study of vaccination and CD4 T cells after COVID-19. Across the study: Testing by nasal swab PCR showed convalescent patients to be SARS-CoV-2 positive; nine were mild and one was severe.

Cultured CD4+ T cell DNA underwent sequencing with the Oncomine TCR Beta short-read assay. TCRdb re-analysed the PCR reads in MiXCR, keeping a single row per CDR3 protein. The repertoire includes 8,500 to 13,000 distinct CDR3 sequences, under 85% of them detected once, and around 17% sits in the top ten. Study-wide results and caveats: In convalescent patients, 304 of 307 vaccine-specific clones were mono-reactive for SARS-CoV-2 spike.

The sequenced sample was CD4+ T cells from blood, cultured in vitro. The receptor was derived from a human donor who had recovered from COVID-19.

CDR3 in DNA: TGTGCCAGCAGCTTAGCTGTGGGACTAGGCTACGAGCAGTACTTC. Amino acids: CASSLAVGLGYEQYF. The chain is built from TRBV7-2 and TRBJ2-7, with 8 positions matching TRBD2. The CDR3 loop spans 15 amino acids. From germline, CDR1 is SGHTA and CDR2 FQGNSA. Germline trimming cut 0 bases from V and 3 bases from J; bases unmatched to any gene: 4.